Following are 9 T cell receptor beta chains from one sample sequenced in a study of molecular identifiers for immune sequencing clone quantification. TCRdb ran MiXCR on the PCR reads and lists one entry per CDR3 protein. The profile shows 550,000 to 750,000 distinct CDR3 sequences, less than 20% of them singletons. What was sequenced was naive CD8+ T cells from blood, with Jurkat cell RNA spiked in. Documented subset: FACS-sorted CD8+CD4-CCR7+CD45RA+ naive T cells. These receptors originate from a human donor in good health. Some libraries in this study had Jurkat cell RNA spiked in.

This clonotype is a singleton in its sample. This CDR3 fails to terminate in the conserved phenylalanine or tryptophan, so it likely reflects a read error. The chain couples TRBV27 to TRBJ2-7; D is unresolved. Germline V gene sequence: CDR1 MNHEY, CDR2 SMNVEV (reference sequence). Trimming removed 2 bases at V and 5 bases at J, with 4 bases between. This CDR3 contains 11 residues. The DNA of the CDR3 is TGTGCCAGCAGTTTAGGCCACGAGCAGTACTCC. It is translated as CASSLGHEQYS.

This clonotype was found many times. The DNA of the CDR3 is TGTGCCAGCAGACTAGAGGGGACGTGGACTGAAGCTTTCTTT. The encoded protein is CASRLEGTWTEAFF. The chain carries TRBV7-9 and TRBJ1-1; D is possibly TRBD1 (5 bases). Germline V gene sequence: CDR1 SEHNR, CDR2 FQNEAQ (reference sequence). The ends were cut back, 6 bases at V and 5 bases at J, with 16 bases in the middle. This CDR3 contains 14 residues. The full variable domain, rest sourced from reference TRBV7-9 and TRBJ1-1, is DTGVSQNPRHKITKRGQNVTFRCDPISEHNRLYWYRQTLGQGPEFLTYFQNEAQLEKSRLLSDRFSAERPKGSFSTLEIQRTEQGDSAMYLCASRLEGTWTEAFFGQGTRLTVV.

This clonotype was counted at least ten times. The genes are TRBV7-2 and TRBJ1-1, with D possibly TRBD1 on 6 matching bases. The CDR3 extends over 15 amino acids. V was cut by 4 bases and J by 3 bases, with 15 bases left in between. CDR1 is SGHTA and CDR2 is FQGNSA in the germline V gene. CDR3 region: CASSSWTVVDTEAFF. In nucleotides, the CDR3 is TGTGCCAGCAGCTCCTGGACAGTGGTGGACACTGAAGCTTTCTTT.

V and J are TRBV27 and TRBJ1-1, with 11 bases matching TRBD1. This CDR3 is 19 amino acids long. Germline-derived CDR1 and CDR2 are MNHEY and SMNVEV (reference sequence). V lost 2 bases and J lost 4; bases outside the gene matches: 15. CDR3 in amino acids: CASSLVGSGTGGAATEAFF. Here the CDR3 DNA reads TGTGCCAGCAGTTTAGTAGGATCCGGGACAGGGGGGGCGGCCACTGAAGCTTTCTTT.

This clonotype was seen once. This may stem from a read error, because a much larger clone lies one nucleotide away. Likely a read error: the CDR3 ends without its conserved phenylalanine or tryptophan. The chain carries TRBV4-1 and TRBJ2-1; TRBD1 matches 8 bases. Germline CDR1 and CDR2: MGHRA and YSYEKL. The V gene end was trimmed by 0 bases and the J gene end by 8 bases; junction bases not matched to a gene: 15. The CDR3 runs 18 residues. In nucleotides, the CDR3 is TGCGCCAGCAGCCAAGAAAGAATCTCAGGGGGCGCGGACGATGAGCAGTTCTAC. Amino acid sequence: CASSQERISGGADDEQFY.

This clonotype was counted at least ten times. The CDR3 protein is CAWSAIAGVYEQYF. In DNA, the CDR3 is TGTGCCTGGAGTGCTATAGCGGGAGTTTACGAGCAGTACTTC. V gene TRBV30 combines with J gene TRBJ2-7, with 9 bases aligning to TRBD2. CDR1 is GTSNPN and CDR2 is SVGIG in the germline V gene (reference sequence). The CDR3 runs 14 residues. V lost 1 base, J lost 4 bases, and 5 bases stayed unmatched.

This clonotype was seen repeatedly, ten times or more. The chain carries TRBV12-3 or TRBV12-4 and TRBJ1-5; TRBD1 matches at 7 bases. The CDR3 is made up of 16 amino acids. The junction had 10 bases not matched to a gene; V was cut back by 5 bases and J by 3 bases. The CDR3 DNA is TGTGCCAGCAGTCGATCTTCGGGACAGAACAATCAGCCCCAGCATTTT. Translated: CASSRSSGQNNQPQHF.

At least ten counts were recorded for this clonotype. This rearrangement joins TRBV24-1 to TRBJ2-3; the D gene is possibly TRBD1 (5 bases). There are 16 residues in the CDR3. CDR1 KGHDR and CDR2 SFDVKD come from the germline V gene. The V end lost 2 bases, the J end lost 0 bases, and 11 bases lay between the germline ends. The CDR3 sequence: CATSDSRTSSTDTQYF. The CDR3 DNA reads TGTGCCACCAGTGATTCCCGGACATCCAGCACAGATACGCAGTATTTT.

J is TRBJ2-7 and V is TRBV7-9, with 12 bases identical to TRBD1. V trimming: 5 bases; J trimming: 7 bases; junction bases outside the gene matches: 12. The CDR3 contains 16 residues. In germline, CDR1 is SEHNR, CDR2 FQNEAQ (reference sequence). The CDR3 coding sequence is TGTGCCAGCAGCACACAACCCGGGACAGGGGGCAGGGAGCAGTACTTC. Amino acids: CASSTQPGTGGREQYF.